The rows below give T cell receptor beta chains drawn from one sample of a study of blood T cell repertoires in COVID-19. TCRdb keeps only in-frame clones here, not all; method: immunoSEQ multiplex PCR. The data show around 270,000 clones, around nine tenths seen once. The sample taken for sequencing was peripheral blood. These receptor sequences come from a man aged 35 to 55 who had recovered from COVID-19. Both conserved end residues are part of each CDR3. The D gene is left open where the match is weak. Expanded clones get a size class; other rows say once, few or many, or leave the size out.

>TRBJ1-3|-|16|TRBV5-6|TRBD1
CASSGGTGFAGNTIYF
TGTGCCAGCAGCGGGGGGACAGGGTTTGCTGGAAACACCATATATTTT
>TRBJ2-5|-|16|TRBV11-2|TRBD2
CASSSGLAGVRETQYF
TGTGCCAGCAGTTCCGGACTAGCGGGAGTTCGGGAGACCCAGTACTTC
>TRBJ2-7|once|16|TRBV6-1|TRBD2
CASSVGGRSTTYEQYF
TGTGCCAGCAGTGTTGGCGGGAGGTCGACAACCTACGAGCAGTACTTC
>TRBJ2-7|few|11|TRBV2|-
CASILRDEQYF
TGTGCCAGCATCTTGAGGGACGAGCAGTACTTC
>TRBJ1-2|-|14|TRBV5-6|-
CASSLRRRGSGYTF
TGTGCCAGCAGCTTGAGACGCAGGGGAAGCGGCTACACCTTC
>TRBJ2-5|-|17|TRBV13|TRBD2
CASSLARLAGGRETQYF
TGTGCCAGCAGCTTAGCGAGACTAGCGGGAGGGCGGGAGACCCAGTACTTC
>TRBJ2-4|-|14|TRBV9|-
CASSENPGVNIQYF
TGTGCCAGCAGCGAAAACCCCGGGGTAAACATTCAGTACTTC
>TRBJ2-3|-|16|TRBV15|TRBD2
CATSSHLAGGGDTQYF
TGTGCCACCAGCAGCCACTTGGCGGGAGGGGGAGATACGCAGTATTTT
>TRBJ1-2|once|14|TRBV30|-
CAWSGPLLYLGYTF
TGTGCCTGGAGTGGACCGTTACTATACTTAGGCTACACCTTC
>TRBJ1-1|-|13|TRBV28|-
CASSLFRLPEAFF
TGTGCCAGCAGTTTATTCAGGTTACCTGAAGCTTTCTTT
>TRBJ2-3|-|14|TRBV15|TRBD2
CATLAGEGTDTQYF
TGTGCCACGCTAGCGGGAGAGGGCACAGATACGCAGTATTTT
>TRBJ2-3|-|11|TRBV20-1|-
CSARALDTQYF
TGCAGTGCTAGAGCCCTGGATACGCAGTATTTT
>TRBJ2-3|-|16|TRBV27|TRBD2
CASSRLAGAPRDAQYF
TGTGCCAGCAGCCGACTAGCGGGGGCCCCTAGGGATGCGCAGTATTTT
>TRBJ2-6|-|16|TRBV3-1/TRBV3-2|TRBD1
CASVDRGRAGANVLTF
TGTGCCAGCGTAGACAGGGGGAGAGCTGGGGCCAACGTCCTGACTTTC
>TRBJ1-1|-|14|TRBV6-5|-
CASRPRLRNTEAFF
TGTGCCAGCAGGCCCAGACTGAGGAACACTGAAGCTTTCTTT
>TRBJ2-2|-|11|TRBV27|-
CASQRAGELFF
TGTGCCAGCCAACGGGCCGGGGAGCTGTTTTTT
>TRBJ2-3|-|15|TRBV7-8|TRBD2
CASSTGTSGTDTQYF
TGTGCCAGCAGCACCGGGACTAGCGGCACAGATACGCAGTATTTT
>TRBJ1-2|-|11|TRBV12-3/TRBV12-4|-
CASKISSGYTF
TGTGCCAGCAAAATTTCCTCCGGCTACACCTTC
>TRBJ2-7|-|14|TRBV30|TRBD2
CAWSGLAFGYEQYF
TGTGCCTGGAGTGGACTAGCGTTTGGGTACGAGCAGTACTTC
>TRBJ2-7|-|13|TRBV14|-
CASRVSGTYEQYF
TGTGCCAGCAGGGTTAGCGGAACCTACGAGCAGTACTTC
>TRBJ1-1|-|11|TRBV30|-
CAWDDRSGTFF
TGTGCCTGGGATGACAGGTCGGGGACTTTCTTT
>TRBJ1-2|-|16|TRBV9|TRBD1
CASSPLIGQGGYGYTF
TGTGCCAGCAGTCCTTTGATCGGACAGGGGGGCTATGGCTACACCTTC
>TRBJ2-1|-|15|TRBV9|TRBD2
CASSGTSGAYNEQFF
TGTGCCAGCAGCGGGACTAGCGGAGCCTACAATGAGCAGTTCTTC
>TRBJ2-3|-|16|TRBV5-1|TRBD2
CASSLTSGKGADTQYF
TGCGCCAGCAGCTTGACTAGCGGGAAAGGTGCAGATACGCAGTATTTT